This is a list of T cell receptor beta chains from one sample in a study of T cell responses to AZD1222 COVID-19 vaccine. TCRdb's table, derived via immunoSEQ multiplex PCR, lists solely in-frame clones and lacks some. The table includes 85,000 to 90,000 clones, under 95% detected once. Specimen: peripheral blood, collected on day 0 of MenACWY control vaccination. These receptors came from an adult in good health. The CDR3 runs from the conserved cysteine through the conserved F or W. Fields, in order: D gene, clone size, J gene, V gene, CDR3 DNA, CDR3 protein. A D gene is named only where the DNA matches it firmly. Clone size is given for some rows only: seen once, a few or many times, or a class if the clone is expanded.

>NA|NA|TRBJ2-2|TRBV28
TGTGCCAGCAGTTCAGGACAGAACACCGGGGAGCTGTTTTTT
CASSSGQNTGELFF
>TRBD1|NA|TRBJ1-2|TRBV6-5
TGTGCCAGCAGCCCCCCTCCGGGACAGGGGACTGGCTACACCTTC
CASSPPPGQGTGYTF
>NA|NA|TRBJ1-4|TRBV4-3
TGCGCCAGCAGCCAAGACCTGGGTTTTGAAAAACTGTTTTTT
CASSQDLGFEKLFF
>NA|once|TRBJ1-6|TRBV9
TGTGCCAGCAGCGTATCCATTAATAATTCACCCCTCCACTTT
CASSVSINNSPLHF
>TRBD1|NA|TRBJ1-2|TRBV7-2
TGTGCCAGCAGCACACCGACAGGGCAAGGCTACACCTTC
CASSTPTGQGYTF
>NA|NA|TRBJ2-5|TRBV2
TGTGCCAGCAGTGCCCCTAGCTGGCACCAAGAGACCCAGTACTTC
CASSAPSWHQETQYF
>NA|once|TRBJ2-7|TRBV5-1
TGCGCCAGCAGCTTGGGGGGAACGGACTCGCTCAGAAAGCAGTACTTC
CASSLGGTDSLRKQYF
>NA|NA|TRBJ1-1|TRBV19
TGTGCCAGTAGTGGGAAGGGGAGGACTGAAGCTTTCTTT
CASSGKGRTEAFF
>NA|few|TRBJ2-7|TRBV28
TGTGCCAGCAGTTTGGGAGGACCCTACGAGCAGTACTTC
CASSLGGPYEQYF
>TRBD1|NA|TRBJ2-1|TRBV5-5
TGTGCCAGCAGCTTGGCGCTAAGGACAGGGGCGGCAGGGAATGAGCAGTTCTTC
CASSLALRTGAAGNEQFF
>NA|once|TRBJ2-7|TRBV5-1
TGCGCCAGCAGCTTGACAACCCTCTACGAGCAGTACTTC
CASSLTTLYEQYF
>NA|NA|TRBJ1-1|TRBV11-2
TGTGCCAGCAGCCAACTCAGGGGGAACACTGAAGCTTTCTTT
CASSQLRGNTEAFF
>NA|NA|TRBJ1-5|TRBV7-2
TGTGCCAGCAGCACCCAACGGGGTGTTGGGAGCAATCAGCCCCAGCATTTT
CASSTQRGVGSNQPQHF
>NA|NA|TRBJ1-3|TRBV28
TGTGCCAGCAGTTTATCCAGTGGAAACACCATATATTTT
CASSLSSGNTIYF
>TRBD2|NA|TRBJ2-2|TRBV3-1/TRBV3-2
TGTGCCAGCAGCTTCCGTACTAGCGGGTCCACCGGGGAGCTGTTTTTT
CASSFRTSGSTGELFF
>NA|NA|TRBJ2-5|TRBV5-1
TGCGCCAGCAGCTTCCTCGGAACAGGGGAGACCCAGTACTTC
CASSFLGTGETQYF
>NA|NA|TRBJ1-5|TRBV7-2
TGTGCCAGCAGCTTTTCCCAGGATCAGCCCCAGCATTTT
CASSFSQDQPQHF
>NA|NA|TRBJ2-2|TRBV19
TGTGCCAGTAGTATAGATACCACGGGAACGAACACCGGGGAGCTGTTTTTT
CASSIDTTGTNTGELFF
>TRBD1|NA|TRBJ1-4|TRBV10-2
TGCGCCAGCAGGACCGGACAGGAGCGTAATGAAAAACTGTTTTTT
CASRTGQERNEKLFF
>NA|NA|TRBJ1-1|TRBV6-5
TGTGCCAGCAGTCTTTTCATAGGGCAGGACTATGAAGCTTTCTTT
CASSLFIGQDYEAFF
>NA|NA|TRBJ1-2|TRBV28
TGTGCCAGCACGAGCGGGCTGAGTGGCTACACCTTC
CASTSGLSGYTF
>NA|NA|TRBJ1-5|TRBV7-9
TGTGCCAGCAGCCCCATGGGGAGCAATCAGCCCCAGCATTTT
CASSPMGSNQPQHF
>NA|NA|TRBJ2-5|TRBV24-1
TGTGCCACCAGTGATTTGCGTCGGGAGACCCAGTACTTC
CATSDLRRETQYF
>NA|NA|TRBJ1-1|TRBV7-3
TGTGCCAGCAGCTCCGTATCTAACACTGAAGCTTTCTTT
CASSSVSNTEAFF
>TRBD1|NA|TRBJ1-1|TRBV3-1/TRBV3-2
TGTGCCAGCAGCCCGGGACAGGGCCCTGACGGAGCTTTCTTT
CASSPGQGPDGAFF
>NA|NA|TRBJ1-5|TRBV6-1
TGTGCCAGCAGTGAAAACAGGAATCAGCCCCAGCATTTT
CASSENRNQPQHF
>NA|once|TRBJ1-5|TRBV27
TGTGCCAGCAGTTTATCAGGGTTTAGCAATCAGCCCCAGCATTTT
CASSLSGFSNQPQHF